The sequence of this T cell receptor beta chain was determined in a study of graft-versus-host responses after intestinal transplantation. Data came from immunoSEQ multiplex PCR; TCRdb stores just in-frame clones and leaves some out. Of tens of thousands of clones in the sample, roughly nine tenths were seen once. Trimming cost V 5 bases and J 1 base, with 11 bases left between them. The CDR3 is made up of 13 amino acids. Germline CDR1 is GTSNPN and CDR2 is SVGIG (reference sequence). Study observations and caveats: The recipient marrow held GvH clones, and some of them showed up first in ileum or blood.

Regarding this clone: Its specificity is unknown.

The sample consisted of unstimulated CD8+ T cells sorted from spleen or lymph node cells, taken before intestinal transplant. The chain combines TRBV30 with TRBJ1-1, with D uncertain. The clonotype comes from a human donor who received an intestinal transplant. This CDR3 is CAWESLENTEAFF. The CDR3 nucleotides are TGTGCCTGGGAATCACTCGAGAACACTGAAGCTTTCTTT.